A selection of T cell receptor beta chains follows, all from one sample in a study of T cell clonotyping in hematopoietic cell transplantation. The data were produced by immunoSEQ multiplex PCR, yet TCRdb's version contains in-frame clones alone and is incomplete. This sample has about 41,000 clones, with 85% found just once. The sequencing here drew on peripheral blood mononuclear cells, taken before stem cell transplant. These receptors all stem from a man in his 60s with acute myeloid leukemia. Some clones in this sample may be carry-over from other donors' samples. The CDR3 runs from the conserved cysteine through the conserved F or W. Each record gives: V gene, D gene, J gene, clone size, CDR3 protein, CDR3 DNA. The D gene is left open where the match is weak. Clone sizes are given selectively: once, few, many, or a class where the clone is expanded.

V: TRBV10-3; D: -; J: TRBJ1-6; size: -; CDR3: CAISESRAPLHF; DNA: TGTGCCATCAGTGAGAGCCGGGCGCCCCTCCACTTT
V: TRBV19; D: -; J: TRBJ1-5; size: -; CDR3: CASSMALILSGGGQPQHF; DNA: TGTGCCAGTAGTATGGCCCTTATACTTTCCGGAGGGGGGCAGCCCCAGCATTTT
V: TRBV6-1; D: -; J: TRBJ2-3; size: once; CDR3: CASTQGFPDTQYF; DNA: TGTGCCAGCACCCAGGGATTCCCAGATACGCAGTATTTT
V: TRBV29-1; D: -; J: TRBJ1-2; size: -; CDR3: CSAKRQGGYTF; DNA: TGCAGCGCCAAAAGACAAGGGGGCTACACCTTC
V: TRBV10-3; D: TRBD1; J: TRBJ2-7; size: -; CDR3: CAISGGDRGVYEQYF; DNA: TGTGCCATCAGTGGGGGGGACAGGGGCGTCTACGAGCAGTACTTC
V: TRBV7-3; D: TRBD1; J: TRBJ1-2; size: -; CDR3: CASSLTGTGTEGYTF; DNA: TGTGCCAGCAGCTTAACGGGGACAGGGACCGAGGGCTACACCTTC
V: TRBV29-1; D: TRBD1; J: TRBJ1-2; size: -; CDR3: CSVPNPDRGYTF; DNA: TGCAGCGTCCCTAACCCGGACAGGGGCTACACCTTC
V: TRBV7-6; D: -; J: TRBJ2-3; size: -; CDR3: CASSLRGRGSTDTQYF; DNA: TGTGCCAGCAGCCTCCGGGGGCGGGGGAGTACAGATACGCAGTATTTT
V: TRBV2; D: TRBD2; J: TRBJ2-2; size: -; CDR3: CASSFWTSGNTGELFF; DNA: TGTGCCAGCAGTTTTTGGACTAGCGGGAACACCGGGGAGCTGTTTTTT
V: TRBV2; D: TRBD2; J: TRBJ2-2; size: -; CDR3: CASRGGTSGGSGELFF; DNA: TGTGCCAGCAGAGGAGGGACTAGCGGGGGATCCGGGGAGCTGTTTTTT
V: TRBV6-5; D: -; J: TRBJ1-1; size: -; CDR3: CASSFLPGLWSTEAFF; DNA: TGTGCCAGCAGTTTTTTACCGGGACTCTGGAGCACTGAAGCTTTCTTT
V: TRBV7-3; D: -; J: TRBJ1-6; size: -; CDR3: CASSKREDYNSPLHF; DNA: TGTGCCAGCAGCAAAAGGGAGGACTATAATTCACCCCTCCACTTT
V: TRBV30; D: TRBD1; J: TRBJ1-6; size: -; CDR3: CAWMGTVNSPLHF; DNA: TGTGCCTGGATGGGGACAGTCAATTCACCCCTCCACTTT
V: TRBV19; D: -; J: TRBJ1-1; size: -; CDR3: CASRTKVAEGTEAFF; DNA: TGTGCCAGTAGGACGAAAGTTGCGGAGGGCACTGAAGCTTTCTTT
V: TRBV29-1; D: TRBD2; J: TRBJ2-5; size: once; CDR3: CSVLGVLAGVETQYF; DNA: TGCAGCGTCCTGGGGGTGCTAGCGGGGGTAGAGACCCAGTACTTC
V: TRBV28; D: -; J: TRBJ1-4; size: -; CDR3: CASRAPSSGEKLFF; DNA: TGTGCCAGCAGAGCTCCCTCCAGCGGTGAAAAACTGTTTTTT
V: TRBV2; D: -; J: TRBJ2-3; size: -; CDR3: CASRRSSTDTQYF; DNA: TGTGCCAGCAGAAGGTCTAGCACAGATACGCAGTATTTT
V: TRBV7-9; D: TRBD1; J: TRBJ1-2; size: -; CDR3: CASSLADRNYGYTF; DNA: TGTGCCAGCAGCTTAGCGGACAGGAACTATGGCTACACCTTC
V: TRBV6-6; D: TRBD1; J: TRBJ1-2; size: -; CDR3: CASSPPGEGAGGYTF; DNA: TGTGCCAGCAGCCCTCCTGGGGAGGGGGCCGGTGGCTACACCTTC
V: TRBV25-1; D: -; J: TRBJ1-4; size: -; CDR3: CASSHPTGSYEKLFF; DNA: TGTGCCAGCAGTCACCCGACGGGAAGCTATGAAAAACTGTTTTTT
V: TRBV4-2; D: TRBD2; J: TRBJ2-7; size: -; CDR3: CASSQGASGGAPYEQYF; DNA: TGTGCCAGCAGCCAAGGGGCTAGCGGGGGGGCGCCCTACGAGCAGTACTTC
V: TRBV28; D: -; J: TRBJ1-1; size: -; CDR3: CASTSNTEAFF; DNA: TGTGCCAGCACCTCCAACACTGAAGCTTTCTTT
V: TRBV4-2; D: TRBD2; J: TRBJ2-7; size: -; CDR3: CASSLGLAGYEQYF; DNA: TGTGCCAGCAGCCTGGGACTAGCGGGCTACGAGCAGTACTTC
V: TRBV10-3; D: -; J: TRBJ2-7; size: -; CDR3: CAISESPEGYEQYF; DNA: TGTGCCATCAGTGAGTCGCCCGAGGGCTACGAGCAGTACTTC
V: TRBV14; D: TRBD2; J: TRBJ2-2; size: -; CDR3: CASSRGLAGTGELFF; DNA: TGTGCCAGCAGTCGGGGACTAGCGGGTACCGGGGAGCTGTTTTTT
V: TRBV27; D: TRBD1; J: TRBJ2-3; size: -; CDR3: CASSLWGQGRTQYF; DNA: TGTGCCAGCAGTTTATGGGGACAGGGGCGGACGCAGTATTTT
V: TRBV6-1; D: TRBD1; J: TRBJ1-2; size: -; CDR3: CASGRDSYGYTF; DNA: TGTGCCAGCGGCCGGGACAGCTATGGCTACACCTTC
V: TRBV28; D: -; J: TRBJ1-3; size: -; CDR3: CASSPPLGPRGNTIYF; DNA: TGTGCCAGCAGTCCCCCCTTGGGCCCGAGGGGAAACACCATATATTTT
V: TRBV10-2; D: TRBD1; J: TRBJ2-5; size: -; CDR3: CASSEWTGLRETQYF; DNA: TGCGCCAGCAGTGAGTGGACAGGGCTTCGGGAGACCCAGTACTTC
V: TRBV5-8; D: -; J: TRBJ1-1; size: -; CDR3: CASSLTGRETEAFF; DNA: TGTGCCAGCAGCTTGACGGGAAGAGAAACTGAAGCTTTCTTT